Listed below are T cell receptor beta chains from one sample, sequenced in a study of blood T cell repertoires in COVID-19. Clones were sequenced by immunoSEQ multiplex PCR, and TCRdb holds only the in-frame ones, with some missing. Of around 100,000 clones detected, approximately 86% appear once; the ten largest clones hold about 3%. Sequenced input: peripheral blood. Source of these receptors: a man in his fifties or sixties with active or convalescent COVID-19. Both conserved end residues are trimmed from each CDR3. The order of the fields is V gene, clone size, CDR3 protein. Some rows have no size entry. The others give once, few or many, or a class for an expanded clone.

TRBV7-6	-	ASSRDKLYNEQF
TRBV11-2	-	ASRESGELF
TRBV18	-	ASSPPSGGGDNEQF
TRBV7-9	-	ASSSEGAANEKLF
TRBV12-3/TRBV12-4	-	ASSLGANEKLF
TRBV19	-	ASSNLGTVAGEQY
TRBV3-1/TRBV3-2	-	ASRNLARQNEQF
TRBV7-9	-	ASSLYRDTGELF
TRBV21-1	-	ASRTPPGLYGYT
TRBV27	-	ASKSSGGRSSYNEQF
TRBV4-3	-	ASSHRDRGDNEQF
TRBV27	-	ASSGGGNQPQH
TRBV6-5	-	ASRVGANQPQH
TRBV2	-	ASSESTGDTEAF
TRBV7-6	-	ASSLEGQGRGYT
TRBV19	-	ASSKALGQGAYEQY
TRBV19	-	ASSIRPGTGLNEKLF
TRBV10-3	-	AIGTGERDGYT
TRBV3-1/TRBV3-2	-	ASSQGPTGGRETQY
TRBV30	-	AWRDPGETQY
TRBV7-2	-	ASSLAASSGNTIY
TRBV19	once	ASIQQVSSGNTIY
TRBV18	-	ASSSRQTTSTDTQY
TRBV5-6	once	ASSLWVSGVETQY
TRBV15	-	ATSRDGGHGYT
TRBV3-1/TRBV3-2	-	ASSHYPGVEETQY
TRBV27	-	ASSFFSGGSDTQY
TRBV11-2	-	ASSLRTVTGELF
TRBV11-1	-	ASSSDRGPREKLF
TRBV10-1	once	ASSSGEGTDTQY
TRBV7-2	-	ASSLSRSSGTYEQY
TRBV11-2	-	ASSRGRVSLYNEQF
TRBV18	-	ASSPSISGATYSETQY
TRBV6-5	-	ASSYSSSGGAETQY
TRBV2	-	ASSEALLAGQPQH
TRBV7-2	-	ASSFVTGDTEAF
TRBV19	few	ASSIGQGASFSSNQPQH
TRBV14	few	ASSQDSNSRSEAF
TRBV5-8	-	ASSLVLNLRGTEAF
TRBV6-5	-	ASSYSANYGYT